This T cell receptor beta chain was recovered during a study of shared clonotypes between healthy human individuals (dated by TCRdb to 2018 to 2021). With respect to the entire study: The cohort comprised a couple of women and three men aged 18 to 49 years. The study deeply sequenced blood TCR repertoires of about five healthy adults to estimate repertoire size and the extent of clonotype sharing between individuals. Between about 0.8 and 9 billion PBMCs per donor were obtained by leukapheresis. For each donor, three plates each were used for CD4 naive and CD4 memory, two plates were used for CD8 naive, and one plate was used for CD8 memory. Libraries were prepared and TCR repertoires were sequenced by different laboratories using diverse techniques, in order to increase sequencing depth and limit assay-specific biases. Here is what the overall study found, with its caveats: Clonotypes shared by all four sorted-subset donors showed higher generation probabilities than non-shared clonotypes. Larger estimated clonotype richness was generally found for naive subsets than for memory subsets. Even with the large sequencing depth, rarefaction of the sorted-subset datasets indicated that sequencing was incomplete. Based on pairwise subsampling, the degree of clonotype sharing among donors was expected to be affected by sequencing depth. Sharing across a few donors was observed for approximately 4.6% of naive CD4, over 3% of naive CD8, about 2.5% of memory CD4, and about 0.38% of memory CD8 clonotypes. Only blood was sampled, and tissue TCR repertoires likely differ from those in blood. The genetic and exposure-history diversity represented was limited by the small number of donors.

The CDR3 has 17 amino acids, counting the end cysteine and phenylalanine. Just the 51-base CDR3 DNA is kept, in frame starting at base 1. Trimmed from V: 4 bases; trimmed from J: 2 bases; junction bases lacking a gene match: 10. Taken from the germline V gene (reference sequence), the CDR1 and CDR2 loops are SEHNR and FQNEAQ. Using the deep immunoSEQ assay, TCR CDR3 regions were amplified from genomic DNA by multiplex PCR. Genomic DNA extracted from each cell subset was distributed evenly over all wells of several immunoSEQ 96-well plates, and each plate served as one replicate. Each replicate PCR for sorted subsets received about 210 ng genomic DNA, equal to some 32,000 T cell genomes. The purified libraries were quantified using a Qubit 3.0 fluorometer, sized with a Bioanalyzer 2100, and then quantified again using the KAPA Library Quantification kit. Each immunoSEQ 96-well plate was sequenced on its own single-read 150-cycle Illumina NextSeq 550 flow cell. Concerning the study's data processing: Because the immunoSEQ output included only junctional sequences and no quality scores, the filtering could not be the same as the filtering used for full-length reads. Sequences were annotated with PyIR, a Python wrapper for IgBLAST v1.9, using IMGT germline references to assign V/J genes and CDR3. Any read was removed if the V/J assignment was weak (E-value above 1e-6), the CDR3 was missing, or the read contained stop codons, out-of-frame junctions, or ambiguous translated residues. V3J clonotypes were defined as sequences sharing an identical inferred V gene, J gene, and CDR3 amino acid sequence. The percentage overlap between two repertoires was calculated by dividing the number of shared unique clonotypes by the size of the smaller repertoire. RTK rarefaction, the Chao1 estimator, and Recon v2.1 estimates of unobserved clonotypes were used to assess repertoire richness. Generation probabilities were computed with OLGA for all TCRbeta clonotypes obtained by the gDNA method from several donors. The table comes from immuneACCESS by way of TCRdb, which keeps in-frame sequences with V and J called. Part of the clones is missing from these tables; in studies checked, under half for an unresolved V gene and the rest for unknown reasons. The V and J calls and clone size were taken over from that table, and D and trimming were inferred from the DNA. In this sample the table shows about 2.1 million clones, 85% to 95% of which occur a single time. About 1.7% of the sample goes to the ten largest clones.

For the CD8 naive samples, CD45RO-negative cells were positively selected for CCR7, yielding a CD45RA+CCR7+ population from which TemRA cells were excluded. The donors were healthy, HIV-negative adults who had no recently reported acute infections or vaccinations. Every donor was a Caucasian adult living in Nashville, Tennessee, USA. After blood collection by leukapheresis, PBMCs were isolated using Ficoll-Histopaque density gradient centrifugation and then cryopreserved in the vapor phase of liquid nitrogen. Analytical flow cytometry was used to check the purity and quantity of each magnetically sorted T cell population. Each sorted fraction had its genomic DNA isolated and then quantified by UV absorbance on a Nanodrop 2000c. Details on this clone: Its recognized antigen is unknown. The record has no base qualities; no much larger clone is one base away.

The sequencing sample was made of naive CD8+ T cells from PBMCs. Per the publication, the cell subset or site label means: CD45RA+CCR7+. This sequence was found in a man aged 18 to 30 in good health. Some clones in this sample may be carry-over from other donors' samples. The chain employs TRBV7-9 and TRBJ2-5; 10 middle bases align to TRBD2. The CDR3 region: CASSSIAASGSQETQYF. The DNA sequence is as follows: TGTGCCAGCAGCTCCATAGCGGCTAGCGGGAGTCAAGAGACCCAGTACTTC.